This entry lists 19 T cell receptor beta chains sequenced from one sample in a study of T cells in Graves' hyperthyroidism and ophthalmopathy. Regions amplified from RNA transcripts were the TCR beta CDR3 regions. The TCR CDR3 was amplified in a first-round RT-PCR using the HTBI primer set. TCRdb called the multiplex PCR reads again in MiXCR, with one record for every CDR3 protein. Of more than 450,000 distinct CDR3 sequences listed, 14% are singletons. The material sequenced was blood. These receptors all stem from a woman aged 40 to 50 with Graves' hyperthyroidism.

This clonotype occurred a few times. The chain has TRBV7-9 and TRBJ1-3; possible D gene TRBD1, 5 bases. This CDR3 comprises 17 residues. Looked up from germline, CDR1 is SEHNR and CDR2 is FQNEAQ (reference sequence). V dropped 4 bases and J dropped 0 bases, with 16 bases sitting between them. The CDR3 reads CASSSARWGDSGNTIYF. The CDR3, as DNA: TGTGCCAGCAGCTCCGCCAGGTGGGGGGACTCTGGAAACACCATATATTTT.

This clonotype occurred many times. V usage is TRBV28 and J usage is TRBJ2-3; no reliable D call. The V end lost 6 bases, the J end lost 1 base, and 14 bases lay between the germline ends. CDR3 size: 15 residues. Germline V gene data show CDR1 as MDHEN and CDR2 as SYDVKM. The CDR3 region has the DNA TGTGCCAGCAGCCCCGACCGGGCGGGCACAGATACGCAGTATTTT. This codes for CASSPDRAGTDTQYF.

This clonotype was picked up many times. The gene calls are TRBV2 and TRBJ1-5; 7 bases map to TRBD1. Germline V gives CDR1 SNHLY, CDR2 FYNNEI. The V segment lost 6 bases and the J segment 0 bases; nucleotides outside the gene matches: 11. This CDR3 spans 17 amino acids. The CDR3 bases are TGTGCCAGCAGGCGACAGGGTATCGTTCTTAGCAATCAGCCCCAGCATTTT. Its protein is CASRRQGIVLSNQPQHF.

The CDR3 coding sequence is TGTGCCAGCAGGTGGACAGGGAGCGATGGGGGCTACACCTTC. Protein: CASRWTGSDGGYTF. The V call is TRBV2, the J call TRBJ1-2; 8 nucleotides agree with TRBD1. CDR1 is SNHLY, CDR2 FYNNEI, per germline. The CDR3 consists of 14 residues. Losses at the gene ends were 6 bases for V and 8 bases for J; bases not matched to a gene: 11.

The chain has TRBV5-5 and TRBJ2-2, with TRBD2 matching over 9 bases. The CDR3 runs 16 residues. The V segment lost 0 bases and the J segment 5 bases; nucleotides outside the gene matches: 5. CDR1 and CDR2 from the germline V gene are SGHKS and YYEKEE (reference sequence). CDR3 DNA sequence: TGTGCCAGCAGCTTGGAGGCGGGAGGGGTAACCGGGGAGCTGTTTTTT. Translating it yields CASSLEAGGVTGELFF. Full variable domain (missing parts from reference TRBV5-5 and TRBJ2-2): DAGVTQSPTHLIKTRGQQVTLRCSPISGHKSVSWYQQVLGQGPQFIFQYYEKEERGRGNFPDRFSARQFPNYSSELNVNALLLGDSALYLCASSLEAGGVTGELFFGEGSRLTVL.

In its sample, this clonotype was seen many times. The V gene is TRBV7-6, the J gene TRBJ1-1; D not certain. Per the germline V gene, CDR1 is SGHVS and CDR2 is FNYEAQ. The CDR3 runs to 14 residues. The germline V and J ends were trimmed by 5 bases and 3 bases, with 13 bases remaining between them. CDR3 DNA: TGTGCCAGCAGCGCCCCCACAGCGGACACTGAAGCTTTCTTT. This encodes CASSAPTADTEAFF.

This clonotype has at least ten counts. J is TRBJ2-7 and V is TRBV6-2 or TRBV6-3, with D maybe TRBD2 (5 bases). The germline V gene has CDR1 MNHEY and CDR2 SVGEGT. This CDR3 comprises 14 residues. V was shortened by 6 bases and J by 3 bases, with 15 bases between the two germline ends. The CDR3 is CASSLGKVIYEQYF. The CDR3 nucleotides read TGTGCCAGCAGCCTCGGGAAGGTAATCTACGAGCAGTACTTC.

The V call is TRBV19, the J call TRBJ1-2, with D possibly matching TRBD1 (5 bases). This CDR3 is built from 13 residues. Germline-derived CDR1 and CDR2 are LNHDA and SQIVND (reference sequence). Trimming left V 5 bases short and J 2 bases short, with 9 bases between. The CDR3 DNA is TGTGCCAGTAGTCTCAGGGAAAACTATGGCTACACCTTC. Amino acids: CASSLRENYGYTF. The complete variable domain, with remaining parts taken from reference TRBV19 and TRBJ1-2, reads DGGITQSPKYLFRKEGQNVTLSCEQNLNHDAMYWYRQDPGQGLRLIYYSQIVNDFQKGDIAEGYSVSREKKESFPLTVTSAQKNPTAFYLCASSLRENYGYTFGSGTRLTVV.

This clonotype has ten or more counts. The rearrangement uses TRBV27 and TRBJ2-1; D perhaps matches TRBD1 (6 bases). This CDR3 has 14 amino acids. V shed 7 bases and J shed 2 bases, with 12 bases lying between them. The germline CDR1 and CDR2 sequences are MNHEY and SMNVEV (reference sequence). The CDR3 coding sequence is TGTGCCAGCACTGTGACAGGAGCCTACAATGAGCAGTTCTTC. It encodes CASTVTGAYNEQFF.

This clonotype turned up a few times. J is TRBJ2-7 and V is TRBV20-1; maybe TRBD2 (6 bases). CDR1 and CDR2 from the germline V gene are DFQATT and SNEGSKA (reference sequence). The CDR3 loop spans 14 amino acids. Trimming shortened V by 6 bases and J by 0 bases, and 15 bases separated the two germline ends. The CDR3: CSANFGSSSYEQYF. The CDR3 DNA reads TGCAGTGCCAATTTCGGGAGCAGCTCCTACGAGCAGTACTTC.

At least ten counts were recorded for this clonotype. The chain links TRBV28 to TRBJ1-2; D is uncertain. This CDR3 is 12 amino acids long. V lost 4 bases, J lost 3 bases, and 6 bases lay in between. Germline assignment: CDR1 MDHEN and CDR2 SYDVKM. Here the CDR3 DNA reads TGTGCCAGCAGTTCCGGGGACTATGGCTACACCTTC. Translated, it gives CASSSGDYGYTF.

CDR3 in amino acids: CASRTANEKLFF. CDR3 bases: TGTGCTTCGAGGACAGCAAATGAAAAACTGTTTTTT. The V gene is TRBV25-1, the J gene TRBJ1-4; possible D gene TRBD1, 6 bases. The CDR3 covers 12 residues. CDR1 MGHDK and CDR2 SYGVNS come from the germline V gene.

This clonotype has at least ten counts. The chain couples TRBV5-1 to TRBJ2-3; 8 nucleotides line up with TRBD1. Per the germline V gene, CDR1 is SGHRS and CDR2 is YFSETQ. The CDR3 loop spans 14 amino acids. Germline trimming cut 5 bases from V and 3 bases from J; bases unmatched to any gene: 5. CDR3 sequence: CASRLGQGTDTQYF. In DNA, the CDR3 is TGCGCCAGCAGGCTCGGACAGGGAACAGATACGCAGTATTTT.

This clonotype was picked up many times. Written as DNA, the CDR3 is TGTGCCAGCAGCTTGGGACAGGGAACCCAAGAGACCCAGTACTTC. Protein product: CASSLGQGTQETQYF. V usage is TRBV5-6 and J usage is TRBJ2-5; 7 bases match TRBD1. Losses at the gene ends were 0 bases for V and 1 base for J; bases not matched to a gene: 3. This CDR3 has 15 amino acids. The V gene's germline CDR1 is SGHDT and CDR2 YYEEEE.

In this sample, this clonotype turned up many times. V is TRBV2 and J is TRBJ2-3; TRBD1 matches 9 bases. V was pared by 10 bases and J by 4 bases, with 6 bases of the junction left unmatched. The CDR3 is made up of 13 amino acids. Germline CDR1 SNHLY, CDR2 FYNNEI. The CDR3 DNA reads TGTGCCACGGGACAGGGTTTCGCAGATACGCAGTATTTT. Its translation is CATGQGFADTQYF.

This clonotype was observed at least ten times. The rearrangement links TRBV7-3 to TRBJ2-1; possibly TRBD2 for D (6 bases). Germline CDR1 and CDR2: SGHTA and FQGTGA. V was trimmed by 5 bases and J by 8 bases, leaving 13 bases between them. This CDR3 has 13 residues. The chain's CDR3 is CASSEKRLDEQFF. The CDR3 nucleotides are TGTGCCAGCAGCGAAAAGCGACTAGATGAGCAGTTCTTC.

The chain has TRBV6-1 and TRBJ2-7; 9 bases align to TRBD2. With 3 bases clipped from V and 4 bases from J, the junction kept 10 bases outside the gene matches. The CDR3 spans 16 residues. Germline V gene data show CDR1 as MNHNS and CDR2 as SASEGT. The CDR3 sequence is CASSDNYLAGSYEQYF. The CDR3 DNA reads TGTGCCAGCAGTGACAATTATCTAGCGGGAAGTTACGAGCAGTACTTC.

This clonotype showed up many times. The chain couples TRBV3-1 to TRBJ2-3; a weak D match, TRBD1 (6 bases). Trimming removed 3 bases at V and 4 bases at J, with 11 bases between. This CDR3 comprises 14 residues. CDR1 is LGHDT, CDR2 YNNKEL, per germline (reference sequence). CDR3 nucleotide sequence: TGTGCCAGCAGCCAGACTTCAGGGGCAGATACGCAGTATTTT. Amino acids: CASSQTSGADTQYF.

In its sample, this clonotype was seen many times. The chain carries TRBV7-3 and TRBJ2-1; the D call may be TRBD1 or TRBD2 (5 bases each). CDR1 and CDR2 (germline): SGHTA, FQGTGA. The CDR3 contains 16 residues. V dropped 5 bases and J dropped 0 bases, with 14 bases sitting between them. The CDR3 region has the DNA TGTGCCAGCAGCCCCTACGCAGGGAGCTCCTACAATGAGCAGTTCTTC. As protein: CASSPYAGSSYNEQFF.